This TCR beta chain came from a study of blood T cell repertoires in COVID-19. Study context: Acute and convalescent COVID-19 samples came from the United States, Italy and Spain. In each case, the material was cDNA or gDNA derived from T cells, B-cell-depleted T cells, or PBMCs.

In the original analysis: Scientists estimated how many nucleated cells there were by amplifying reference gene primers. Clones were sequenced by immunoSEQ multiplex PCR, and TCRdb holds only the in-frame ones, with some missing. Clone size and the V and J calls come from that table; the DNA yielded D and trimming. The data contain about 46,000 clones, more than 75% of them singletons. CDR3 length: 16 residues. Germline trimming cut 4 bases from V and 6 bases from J; bases unmatched to any gene: 11. Germline CDR1 and CDR2: SGHAT and FQNNGV. The receptor was derived from a human donor in a cohort sampled during active COVID-19. The chain carries TRBV11-2 and TRBJ2-3, with 9 nucleotides matching TRBD1. Sequences were obtained from peripheral blood. DNA of the CDR3: TGTGCCAGCAGCTCCAGGGGACAGGGAACGGGCGATACGCAGTATTTT. This sequence encodes CASSSRGQGTGDTQYF.